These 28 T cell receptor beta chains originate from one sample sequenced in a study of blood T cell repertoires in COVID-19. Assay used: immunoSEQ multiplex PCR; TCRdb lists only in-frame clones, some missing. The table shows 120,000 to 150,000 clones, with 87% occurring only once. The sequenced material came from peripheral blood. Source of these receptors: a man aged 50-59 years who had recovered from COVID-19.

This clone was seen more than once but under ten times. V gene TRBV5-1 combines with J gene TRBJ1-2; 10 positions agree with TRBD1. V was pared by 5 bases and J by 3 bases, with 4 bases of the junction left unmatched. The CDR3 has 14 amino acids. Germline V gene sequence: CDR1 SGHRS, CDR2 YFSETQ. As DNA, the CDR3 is TGCGCCAGCAGACCCGGGACAGGGGACTATGGCTACACCTTC. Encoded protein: CASRPGTGDYGYTF.

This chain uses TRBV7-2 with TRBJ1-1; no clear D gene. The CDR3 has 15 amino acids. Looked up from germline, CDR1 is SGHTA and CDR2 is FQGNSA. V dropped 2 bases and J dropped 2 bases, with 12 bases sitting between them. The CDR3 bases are TGTGCCAGCAGCTTATATGTTAACAGAAACACTGAAGCTTTCTTT. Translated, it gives CASSLYVNRNTEAFF.

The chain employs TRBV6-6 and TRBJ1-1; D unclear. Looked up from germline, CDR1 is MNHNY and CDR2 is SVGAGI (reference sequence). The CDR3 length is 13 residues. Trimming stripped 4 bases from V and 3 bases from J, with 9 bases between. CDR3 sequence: CASSSGRYTEAFF. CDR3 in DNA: TGTGCCAGCAGTTCGGGTAGATACACTGAAGCTTTCTTT.

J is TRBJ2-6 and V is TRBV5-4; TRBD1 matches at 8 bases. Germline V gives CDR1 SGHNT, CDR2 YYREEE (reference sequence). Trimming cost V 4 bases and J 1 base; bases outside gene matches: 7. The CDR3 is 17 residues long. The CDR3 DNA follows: TGTGCCAGCAGCGGACAGGGAAAAAGTTCTGGGGCCAACGTCCTGACTTTC. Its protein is CASSGQGKSSGANVLTF.

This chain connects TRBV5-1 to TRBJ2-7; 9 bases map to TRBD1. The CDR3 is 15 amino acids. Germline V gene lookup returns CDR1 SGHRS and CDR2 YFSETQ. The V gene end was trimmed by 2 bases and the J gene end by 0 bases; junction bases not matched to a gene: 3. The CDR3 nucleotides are TGCGCCAGCAGCTTAGGGACAGGGTCCTCCTACGAGCAGTACTTC. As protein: CASSLGTGSSYEQYF.

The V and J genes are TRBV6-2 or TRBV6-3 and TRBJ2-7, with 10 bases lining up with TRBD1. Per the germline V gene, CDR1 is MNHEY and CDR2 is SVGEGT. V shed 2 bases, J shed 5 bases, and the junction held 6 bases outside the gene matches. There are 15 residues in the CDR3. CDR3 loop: CASSYRTGGIDEQYF. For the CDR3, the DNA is TGTGCCAGCAGTTACAGGACAGGGGGTATTGACGAGCAGTACTTC.

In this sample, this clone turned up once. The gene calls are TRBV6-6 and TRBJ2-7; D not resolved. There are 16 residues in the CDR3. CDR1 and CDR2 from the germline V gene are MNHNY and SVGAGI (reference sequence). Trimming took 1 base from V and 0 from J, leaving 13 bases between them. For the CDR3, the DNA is TGTGCCAGCAGTTACTTCGCAGGTCGTAGCTCCTACGAGCAGTACTTC. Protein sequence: CASSYFAGRSSYEQYF.

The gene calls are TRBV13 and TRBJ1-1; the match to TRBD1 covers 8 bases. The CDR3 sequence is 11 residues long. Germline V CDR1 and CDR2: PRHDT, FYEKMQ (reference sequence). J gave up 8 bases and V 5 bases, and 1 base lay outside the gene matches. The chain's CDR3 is CASSRTGEAFF. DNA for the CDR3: TGTGCCAGCAGCCGGACAGGGGAAGCTTTCTTT.

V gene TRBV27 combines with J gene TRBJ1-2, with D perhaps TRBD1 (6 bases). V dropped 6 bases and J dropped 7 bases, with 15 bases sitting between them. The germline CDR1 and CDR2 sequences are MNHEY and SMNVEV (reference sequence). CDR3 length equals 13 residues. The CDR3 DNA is TGTGCCAGCAGACCACAGGGTCTCGGTGGCTACACCTTC. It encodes CASRPQGLGGYTF.

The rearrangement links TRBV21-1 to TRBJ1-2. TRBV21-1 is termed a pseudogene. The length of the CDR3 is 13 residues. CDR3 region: CASSKVVPGGYTF. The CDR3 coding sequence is TGTGCCAGCAGCAAAGTCGTCCCGGGAGGCTACACCTTC.

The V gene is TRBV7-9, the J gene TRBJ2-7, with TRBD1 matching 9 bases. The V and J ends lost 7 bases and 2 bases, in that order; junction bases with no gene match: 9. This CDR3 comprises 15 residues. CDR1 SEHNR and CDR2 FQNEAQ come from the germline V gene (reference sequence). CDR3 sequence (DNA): TGTGCCAGCACGGGCCCACGACAGGGGGCCTACGAGCAGTACTTC. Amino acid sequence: CASTGPRQGAYEQYF.

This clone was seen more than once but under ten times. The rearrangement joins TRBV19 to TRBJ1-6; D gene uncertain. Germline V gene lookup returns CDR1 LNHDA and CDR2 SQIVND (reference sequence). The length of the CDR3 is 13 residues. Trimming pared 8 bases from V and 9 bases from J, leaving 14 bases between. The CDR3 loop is CASRGLFVSPLHF. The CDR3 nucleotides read TGTGCCAGTCGAGGACTCTTTGTTTCACCCCTCCACTTT.

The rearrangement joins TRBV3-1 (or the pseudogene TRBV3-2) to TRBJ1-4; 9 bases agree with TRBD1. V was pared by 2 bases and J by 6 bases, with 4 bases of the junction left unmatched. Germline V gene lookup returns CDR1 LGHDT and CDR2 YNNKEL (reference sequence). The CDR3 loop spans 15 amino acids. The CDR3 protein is CASSQITGGYEKLFF. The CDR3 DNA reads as TGTGCCAGCAGCCAAATCACAGGGGGCTATGAAAAACTGTTTTTT.

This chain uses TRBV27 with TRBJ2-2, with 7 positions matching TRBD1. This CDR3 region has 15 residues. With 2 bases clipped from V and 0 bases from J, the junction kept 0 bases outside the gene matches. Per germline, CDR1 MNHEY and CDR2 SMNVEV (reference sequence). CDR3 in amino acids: CASSLRGPNTGELFF. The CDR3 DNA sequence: TGTGCCAGCAGTTTAAGGGGGCCGAACACCGGGGAGCTGTTTTTT.

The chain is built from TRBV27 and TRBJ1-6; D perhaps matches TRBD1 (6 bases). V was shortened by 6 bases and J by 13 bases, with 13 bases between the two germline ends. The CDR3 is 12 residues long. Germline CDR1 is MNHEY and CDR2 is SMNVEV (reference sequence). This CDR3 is CASSPHRAPLHF. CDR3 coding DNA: TGTGCCAGCAGCCCCCACAGGGCCCCCCTCCACTTT.

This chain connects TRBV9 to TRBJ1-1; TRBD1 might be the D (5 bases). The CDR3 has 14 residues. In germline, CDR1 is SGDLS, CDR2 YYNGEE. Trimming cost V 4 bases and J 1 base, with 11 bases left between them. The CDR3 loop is CASSPLQGNTEAFF. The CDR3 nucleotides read TGTGCCAGCAGCCCTCTTCAGGGGAACACTGAAGCTTTCTTT. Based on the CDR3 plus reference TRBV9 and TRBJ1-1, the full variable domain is DSGVTQTPKHLITATGQRVTLRCSPRSGDLSVYWYQQSLDQGLQFLIQYYNGEERAKGNILERFSAQQFPDLHSELNLSSLELGDSALYFCASSPLQGNTEAFFGQGTRLTVV.

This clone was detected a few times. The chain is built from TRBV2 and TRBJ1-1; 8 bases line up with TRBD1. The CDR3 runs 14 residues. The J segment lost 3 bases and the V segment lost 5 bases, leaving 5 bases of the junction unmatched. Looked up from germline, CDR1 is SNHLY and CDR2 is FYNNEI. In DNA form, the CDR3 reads TGTGCCAGCAGTCGACAGGGGACGGACACTGAAGCTTTCTTT. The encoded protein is CASSRQGTDTEAFF.

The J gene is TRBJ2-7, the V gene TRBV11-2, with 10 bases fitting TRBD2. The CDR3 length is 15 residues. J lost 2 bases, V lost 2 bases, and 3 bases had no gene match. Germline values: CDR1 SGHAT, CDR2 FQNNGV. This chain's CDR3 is CASSLPGLATYEQYF. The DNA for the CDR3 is TGTGCCAGCAGCTTACCGGGACTAGCGACCTACGAGCAGTACTTC. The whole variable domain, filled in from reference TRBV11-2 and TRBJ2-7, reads EAGVAQSPRYKIIEKRQSVAFWCNPISGHATLYWYQQILGQGPKLLIQFQNNGVVDDSQLPKDRFSAERLKGVDSTLKIQPAKLEDSAVYLCASSLPGLATYEQYFGPGTRLTVT.

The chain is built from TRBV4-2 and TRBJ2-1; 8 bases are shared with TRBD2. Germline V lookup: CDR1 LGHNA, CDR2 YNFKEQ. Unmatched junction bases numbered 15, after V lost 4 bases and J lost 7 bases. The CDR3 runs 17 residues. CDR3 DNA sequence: TGTGCCAGCAGCCCCCGGTACGAGCGGGGGCTTGGGAATGAGCAGTTCTTC. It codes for CASSPRYERGLGNEQFF.

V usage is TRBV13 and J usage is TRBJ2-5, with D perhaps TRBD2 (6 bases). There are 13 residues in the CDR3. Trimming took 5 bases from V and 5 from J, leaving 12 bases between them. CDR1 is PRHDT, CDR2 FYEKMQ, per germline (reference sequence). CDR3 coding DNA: TGTGCCAGCAGCCCGGGACTCTTCGAGACCCAGTACTTC. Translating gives CASSPGLFETQYF.

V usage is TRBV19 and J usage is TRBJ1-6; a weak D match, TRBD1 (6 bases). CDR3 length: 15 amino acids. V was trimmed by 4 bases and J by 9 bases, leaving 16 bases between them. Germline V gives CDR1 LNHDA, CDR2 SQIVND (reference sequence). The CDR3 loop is CASSKRTDKSSPLHF. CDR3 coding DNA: TGTGCCAGTAGTAAACGGACAGATAAAAGTTCACCCCTCCACTTT. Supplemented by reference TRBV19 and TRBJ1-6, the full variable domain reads DGGITQSPKYLFRKEGQNVTLSCEQNLNHDAMYWYRQDPGQGLRLIYYSQIVNDFQKGDIAEGYSVSREKKESFPLTVTSAQKNPTAFYLCASSKRTDKSSPLHFGNGTRLTVT.

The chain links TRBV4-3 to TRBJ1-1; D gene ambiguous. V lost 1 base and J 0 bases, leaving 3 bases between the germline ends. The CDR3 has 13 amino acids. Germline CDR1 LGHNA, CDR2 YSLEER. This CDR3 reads CASSQAVNTEAFF. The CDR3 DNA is TGCGCCAGCAGCCAAGCAGTGAACACTGAAGCTTTCTTT.

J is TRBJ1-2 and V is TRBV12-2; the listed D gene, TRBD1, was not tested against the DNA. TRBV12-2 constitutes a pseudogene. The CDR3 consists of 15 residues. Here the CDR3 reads CASRLEDRGNYGYTF. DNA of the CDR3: TGTGCAAGTCGCTTAGAGGACAGGGGTAACTATGGCTACACCTTC.

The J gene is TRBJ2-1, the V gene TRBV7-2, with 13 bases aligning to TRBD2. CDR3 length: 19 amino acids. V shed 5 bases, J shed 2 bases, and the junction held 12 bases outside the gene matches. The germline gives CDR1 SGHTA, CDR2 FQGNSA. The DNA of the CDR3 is TGTGCCAGCAGCGAGAAGGTAGGGACTAGCGGGGCGACCTACAATGAGCAGTTCTTC. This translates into CASSEKVGTSGATYNEQFF.

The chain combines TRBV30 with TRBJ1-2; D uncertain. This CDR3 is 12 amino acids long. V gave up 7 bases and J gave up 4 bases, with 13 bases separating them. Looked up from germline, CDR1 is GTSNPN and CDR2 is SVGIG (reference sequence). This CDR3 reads CAYYDGPYGYTF. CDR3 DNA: TGTGCCTACTACGACGGCCCCTATGGCTACACCTTC. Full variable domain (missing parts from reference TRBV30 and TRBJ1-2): SQTIHQWPATLVQPVGSPLSLECTVEGTSNPNLYWYRQAAGRGLQLLFYSVGIGQISSEVPQNLSASRPQDRQFILSSKKLLLSDSGFYLCAYYDGPYGYTFGSGTRLTVV.

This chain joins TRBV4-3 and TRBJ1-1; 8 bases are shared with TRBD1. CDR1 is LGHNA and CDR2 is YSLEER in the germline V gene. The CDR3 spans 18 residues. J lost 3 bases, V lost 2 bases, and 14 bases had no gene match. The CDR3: CASSQTDRADLVDTEAFF. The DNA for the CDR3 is TGCGCCAGCAGCCAAACGGACAGGGCGGATTTGGTGGACACTGAAGCTTTCTTT.

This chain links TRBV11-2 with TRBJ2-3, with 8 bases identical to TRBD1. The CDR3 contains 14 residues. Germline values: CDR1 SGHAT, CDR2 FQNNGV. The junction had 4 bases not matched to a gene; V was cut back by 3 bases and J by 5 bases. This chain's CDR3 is CASSFDRGEDTQYF. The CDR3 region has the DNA TGTGCCAGCAGCTTCGACAGGGGTGAAGATACGCAGTATTTT.

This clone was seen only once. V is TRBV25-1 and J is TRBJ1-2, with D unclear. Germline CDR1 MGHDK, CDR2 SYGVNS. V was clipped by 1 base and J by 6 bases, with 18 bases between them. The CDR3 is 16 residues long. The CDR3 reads CASSELEVTVANGYTF. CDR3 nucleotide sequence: TGTGCCAGCAGTGAATTAGAAGTGACTGTGGCTAATGGCTACACCTTC.